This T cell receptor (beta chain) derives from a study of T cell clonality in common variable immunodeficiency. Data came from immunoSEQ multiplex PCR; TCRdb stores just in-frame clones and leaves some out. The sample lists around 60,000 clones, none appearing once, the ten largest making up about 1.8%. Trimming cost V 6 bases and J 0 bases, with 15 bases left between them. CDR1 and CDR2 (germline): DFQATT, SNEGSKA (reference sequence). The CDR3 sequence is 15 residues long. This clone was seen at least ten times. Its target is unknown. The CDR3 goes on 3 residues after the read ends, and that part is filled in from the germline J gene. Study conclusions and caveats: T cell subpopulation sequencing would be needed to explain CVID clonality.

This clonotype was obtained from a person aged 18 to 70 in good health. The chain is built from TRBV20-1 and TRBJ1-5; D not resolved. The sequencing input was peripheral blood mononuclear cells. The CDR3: CSAELGPDSNQPQHF. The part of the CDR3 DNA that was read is TGCAGTGCAGAATTGGGCCCAGATAGCAATCAGCCC.